What follows describes a single T cell receptor (beta chain). Original data processing: Estimated nucleated cell counts came from reference gene primer amplification. Clones were read by immunoSEQ multiplex PCR, and TCRdb kept only the in-frame ones, dropping some. D and trimming come from the DNA, and the V and J calls and clone size come from that table. The sample consists of 150,000 to 200,000 clones, 80% to 85% of them appearing once. These data are taken from a study of blood T cell repertoires in COVID-19. About the study: COVID-19 samples, acute and convalescent, were from the United States, Italy and Spain.

The CDR3 covers 15 residues. V gave up 5 bases and J gave up 5 bases; unmatched junction bases: 9. In germline, CDR1 is LNHDA, CDR2 SQIVND (reference sequence). The sample was peripheral blood. The chain combines TRBV19 with TRBJ1-1; 9 bases line up with TRBD1. This clonotype was obtained from a human donor with acute or convalescent COVID-19. The donor label of this sample is uncertain. This CDR3 is CASSSLQGARTEAFF. The CDR3 DNA reads TGTGCCAGTAGTTCTCTACAGGGGGCAAGGACTGAAGCTTTCTTT. The full variable domain, its missing parts supplied by reference TRBV19 and TRBJ1-1, is DGGITQSPKYLFRKEGQNVTLSCEQNLNHDAMYWYRQDPGQGLRLIYYSQIVNDFQKGDIAEGYSVSREKKESFPLTVTSAQKNPTAFYLCASSSLQGARTEAFFGQGTRLTVV.